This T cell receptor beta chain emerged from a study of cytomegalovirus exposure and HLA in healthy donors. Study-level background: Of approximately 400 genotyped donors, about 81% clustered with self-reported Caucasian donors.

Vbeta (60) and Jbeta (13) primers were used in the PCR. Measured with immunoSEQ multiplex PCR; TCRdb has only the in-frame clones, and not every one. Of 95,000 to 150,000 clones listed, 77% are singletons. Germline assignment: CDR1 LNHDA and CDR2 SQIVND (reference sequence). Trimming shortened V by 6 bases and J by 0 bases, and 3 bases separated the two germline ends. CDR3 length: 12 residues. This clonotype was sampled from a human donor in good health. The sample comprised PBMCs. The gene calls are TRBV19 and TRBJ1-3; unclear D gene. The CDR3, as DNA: TGTGCCAGTAGGAGCTCTGGAAACACCATATATTTT. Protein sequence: CASRSSGNTIYF.